The sequence of this T cell receptor (beta chain) was determined in a study of sequential checkpoint blockade in melanoma. Overall study context: Arm A got nivolumab then ipilimumab; arm B the reverse, 1:1. Maintenance nivolumab came after either treatment sequence.

In germline, CDR1 is MNHEY, CDR2 SVGAGI. This CDR3 is built from 11 residues. V lost 10 bases, J lost 6 bases, and 12 bases lay in between. Treatment indicated: randomized to nivolumab then ipilimumab (arm A) or the reverse (arm B). DNA-damaging chemotherapy had not been given to any patient beforehand. Sorted cells were live CD3+CD8+, lacking CD19 and CD56, from PBMCs. The protocol was immunoSEQ multiplex PCR, while the TCRdb copy is restricted to in-frame clones and leaves out a portion. The sample includes about 14,000 clones, 52% seen only once; the top ten take 15% to 20%. This clone occurred once.

This material consisted of CD8+ T cells sorted from blood (inferred from file names), taken from a patient given nivolumab and ipilimumab in sequence. This TCR came from a human donor with melanoma. This rearrangement joins TRBV6-5 to TRBJ1-2; D uncertain. The CDR3 protein is CATLLNDGYTF. The DNA of the CDR3 is TGTGCCACCCTCTTAAATGATGGCTACACCTTC.